The 3 T cell receptor beta chains below were found in one sample sequenced in a study of CD8+ T cells in alopecia areata. Treatment indicated: oral pan-JAK inhibitor, 5-10 mg twice daily. Following extraction, RNA underwent reverse transcription to cDNA, which served as the sequencing template. Method: immunoSEQ multiplex PCR; TCRdb's copy keeps in-frame clones and lacks some. In the table there are 210,000 or so clones, more than 60% of which are singletons. This sample comprised CD4+ T cells sorted from blood, obtained around week 42, from a patient treated with tofacitinib. The source is a human donor with alopecia areata.

V and J are TRBV7-8 and TRBJ2-1; D gene ambiguous. The V and J ends lost 1 base and 5 bases respectively, with 6 bases between them. The CDR3 contains 13 residues. Germline CDR1 is SGHVS and CDR2 is FQNEAQ. CDR3 in amino acids: CASSLEAHNEQFF. CDR3 coding DNA: TGTGCCAGCAGCTTAGAGGCCCACAATGAGCAGTTCTTC.

The V call is TRBV29-1, the J call TRBJ1-6; 9 bases fit TRBD1. From germline, CDR1 is SQVTM and CDR2 ANQGSEA. The CDR3 contains 12 residues. The trim removed 1 base at V and 16 bases at J, leaving 5 bases unmatched. Here the CDR3 reads CSVEVDRGTLHF. The DNA of the CDR3 is TGCAGCGTTGAAGTGGACAGGGGAACGCTCCACTTT.

Only a few counts were recorded for this clone. The chain is built from TRBV29-1 and TRBJ1-1; D is unresolved. CDR1 and CDR2 from the germline V gene are SQVTM and ANQGSEA. With 3 bases removed from V and 1 base from J, the gap between germline ends came to 9 bases. The CDR3 runs to 13 residues. The DNA for the CDR3 is TGCAGCGTTGATGACCATGGGAACACTGAAGCTTTCTTT. As protein: CSVDDHGNTEAFF.